The T cell receptor (beta chain) under discussion was sequenced for a study of T cell responses to AZD1222 COVID-19 vaccine. Only in-frame clones appear in the TCRdb table, and some are missing; sequencing was by immunoSEQ multiplex PCR. Of approximately 150,000 clones in the sample, around 90% were seen once. Per the germline V gene, CDR1 is SQVTM and CDR2 is ANQGSEA. This CDR3 is built from 14 residues. Trimming took 4 bases from V and 7 from J, leaving 18 bases between them. A single count supports this clone. This sequence was found in an adult in good health. The sample in question was peripheral blood, obtained on day 0 of AZD1222 vaccination. V and J are TRBV29-1 and TRBJ2-3, with a possible D match to TRBD2 (6 bases). CDR3 DNA: TGCAGCGTTGCTGCGGGACCGGGAGTGTATACGCAGTATTTT. Amino acids: CSVAAGPGVYTQYF.